The entry below gives a single TCR beta chain sequence along with its context. As yet, its antigen is unknown. The germline CDR1 and CDR2 sequences are SNHLY and FYNNEI. V shed 4 bases and J shed 4 bases, with 17 bases lying between them. There are 15 residues in the CDR3. Using immunoSEQ multiplex PCR, the repertoire was profiled, and TCRdb retains in-frame clones only, with some absent. This table holds 550,000 to 850,000 clones, roughly 72% found once. This entry comes from a study of shared clonotypes between healthy human individuals. Whole-study results and caveats: Sharing across four donors was highest in naive CD4 (roughly 5%) and lowest in memory CD8 (roughly 0.4%).

The material sequenced was memory CD4+ T cells sorted from blood. The subset was: CD45RA-negative fraction. This clonotype originated in a woman in her twenties or thirties in good health. The V call is TRBV2, the J call TRBJ2-7, with a tentative D call TRBD1 (6 bases). This CDR3 is CASSGQGFGFYEQYF. DNA for the CDR3: TGTGCCAGCAGTGGGCAGGGGTTTGGTTTTTACGAGCAGTACTTC.